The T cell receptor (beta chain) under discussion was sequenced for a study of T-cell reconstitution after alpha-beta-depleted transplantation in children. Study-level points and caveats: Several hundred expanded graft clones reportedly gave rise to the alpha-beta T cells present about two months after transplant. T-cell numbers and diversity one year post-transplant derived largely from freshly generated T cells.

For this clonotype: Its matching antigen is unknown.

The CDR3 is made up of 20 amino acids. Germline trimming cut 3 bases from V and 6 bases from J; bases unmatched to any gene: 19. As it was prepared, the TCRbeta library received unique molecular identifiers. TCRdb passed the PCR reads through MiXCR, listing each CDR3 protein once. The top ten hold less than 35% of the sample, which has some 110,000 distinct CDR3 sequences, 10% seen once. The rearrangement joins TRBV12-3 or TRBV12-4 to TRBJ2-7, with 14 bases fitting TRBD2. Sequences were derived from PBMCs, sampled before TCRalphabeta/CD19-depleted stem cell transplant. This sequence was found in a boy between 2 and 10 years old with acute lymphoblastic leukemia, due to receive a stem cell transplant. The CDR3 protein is CASSLGRRGLAGGSRFEQYF. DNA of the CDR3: TGTGCCAGCAGTTTGGGGCGGCGAGGACTAGCGGGAGGAAGTAGGTTCGAGCAGTACTTC.